A single sample is the source of the 18 T cell receptor beta chains below, sequenced in a study of cytomegalovirus exposure and HLA in healthy donors. Vbeta (60) and Jbeta (13) primers were used in the PCR. The table came from immunoSEQ multiplex PCR; TCRdb's copy has only in-frame clones and leaves some out. The sample lists roughly 110,000 clones; about four fifths were seen once. The sequencing input was PBMCs. All receptors come from a woman between 18 and 29 years old in good health and CMV-seropositive.

The chain uses TRBV5-1 and TRBJ2-1, with 7 nucleotides matching TRBD1. V gave up 4 bases and J gave up 3 bases; unmatched junction bases: 4. CDR3 length equals 14 residues. The V gene's germline CDR1 is SGHRS and CDR2 YFSETQ. CDR3 sequence: CASSMGQNYNEQFF. The CDR3 coding sequence is TGCGCCAGCAGCATGGGACAGAACTACAATGAGCAGTTCTTC.

This clone was found a few times. The chain is built from TRBV10-2 and TRBJ2-2; tentative D call: TRBD2 (5 bases). The CDR3 sequence is 14 residues long. Trimming removed 5 bases at V and 5 bases at J, with 12 bases between. Germline CDR1 is WSHSY and CDR2 is SAAADI. Written as DNA, the CDR3 is TGCGCCAGCAGTCGAGGGAGTAGTACCGGGGAGCTGTTTTTT. This sequence encodes CASSRGSSTGELFF.

V is TRBV27 and J is TRBJ1-1, with 10 positions matching TRBD1. The V gene's germline CDR1 is MNHEY and CDR2 SMNVEV (reference sequence). The V gene end was trimmed by 2 bases and the J gene end by 6 bases; junction bases not matched to a gene: 15. This CDR3 region has 18 residues. This CDR3 is CASSLLRDRGSPAAEAFF. CDR3 coding DNA: TGTGCCAGCAGTTTACTACGGGACAGGGGCTCCCCGGCCGCTGAAGCTTTCTTT.

The V call is TRBV2, the J call TRBJ2-5, with D possibly being TRBD1 (5 bases). This CDR3 is 15 amino acids long. Between the trimmed V and J ends, which lost 3 bases and 3 bases, there was a span of 14 bases. Germline lookup yields CDR1 SNHLY and CDR2 FYNNEI. CDR3 DNA sequence: TGTGCCAGCAGTGACGTCAGGGCGGTCAAAGAGACCCAGTACTTC. This translates into CASSDVRAVKETQYF.

The V gene is TRBV10-1, the J gene TRBJ1-4; no clear D gene. V shed 4 bases and J shed 11 bases, with 11 bases lying between them. From germline, CDR1 is WNHNN and CDR2 SYGVQD (reference sequence). The CDR3 spans 12 residues. DNA for the CDR3: TGCGCCAGCAGTGCCCCGGGAAGGAAACTGTTTTTT. Protein product: CASSAPGRKLFF.

On this clone itself: The germline gene is not matched at one end of the junction; a read error may be the cause. This chain joins TRBV7-9 and TRBJ1-3; D gene uncertain. The CDR3 contains 15 residues. The germline V gene has CDR1 SEHNR and CDR2 FQNEAQ (reference sequence). CDR3 DNA sequence: TGTTCCAGCAGCTTATTACAGCCGTCTGGAAACACCATATATTTT. Its translation: CSSSLLQPSGNTIYF. The whole variable domain, filled in from reference TRBV7-9 and TRBJ1-3, reads DTGVSQNPRHKITKRGQNVTFRCDPISEHNRLYWYRQTLGQGPEFLTYFQNEAQLEKSRLLSDRFSAERPKGSFSTLEIQRTEQGDSAMYLCSSSLLQPSGNTIYFGEGSWLTVV.

This chain links TRBV9 with TRBJ2-1; 7 bases are a match to TRBD2. J was trimmed by 4 bases and V by 0 bases; bases with no gene match: 4. Germline CDR1 is SGDLS and CDR2 is YYNGEE. The CDR3 extends over 15 amino acids. The CDR3 protein is CASSVAGGGYNEQFF. DNA of the CDR3: TGTGCCAGCAGCGTAGCGGGAGGAGGGTACAATGAGCAGTTCTTC.

The V gene is TRBV14, the J gene TRBJ1-2; the D gene is possibly TRBD1 (6 bases). Germline V CDR1 and CDR2: SGHDN, FVKESK. V lost 3 bases and J 3 bases, leaving 11 bases between the germline ends. The CDR3 is made up of 14 amino acids. CDR3 coding DNA: TGTGCCAGCAGCCATCGGGACAACTACTATGGCTACACCTTC. Its protein product is CASSHRDNYYGYTF.

This clone showed up just a few times. The rearrangement joins TRBV7-9 to TRBJ2-1; D gene unclear. Trimming took 0 bases from V and 4 from J, leaving 4 bases between them. CDR3 size: 13 residues. Per the germline V gene, CDR1 is SEHNR and CDR2 is FQNEAQ (reference sequence). CDR3 nucleotide sequence: TGTGCCAGCAGCTTAGCCGAGTACAATGAGCAGTTCTTC. It codes for CASSLAEYNEQFF.

This clone was seen a few times. CDR3 nucleotides: TGCGCCAGGGGGACTAGCGGGGTTGTTGGGGGGGAGCTGTTTTTT. Its translation: CARGTSGVVGGELFF. The chain uses TRBV4-1 and TRBJ2-2; TRBD2 matches at 13 bases. The germline CDR1 and CDR2 sequences are MGHRA and YSYEKL. This CDR3 contains 15 residues. Losses at the gene ends were 9 bases for V and 8 bases for J; bases not matched to a gene: 9.

The chain couples TRBV7-3 to TRBJ1-2, with D uncertain. The CDR3 totals 13 residues. The V gene lost 6 bases and the J gene lost 7 bases, with 15 bases spanning the gap. Germline loops: CDR1 SGHTA, CDR2 FQGTGA. In DNA, the CDR3 is TGTGCCAGCAGTATCTTCGAGGGAGGTGGCTACACCTTC. Translating gives CASSIFEGGGYTF.

This clone was found a few times. This sequence joins TRBV30 and TRBJ1-4; D is perhaps TRBD1 (6 bases). Germline values: CDR1 GTSNPN, CDR2 SVGIG (reference sequence). Between the trimmed V and J ends, which lost 5 bases and 8 bases, there was a span of 24 bases. The CDR3 contains 16 residues. CDR3 loop: CAWSDRHPGSNEKLFF. CDR3 nucleotides: TGTGCCTGGTCCGACAGGCACCCAGGAAGTAACGAAAAACTGTTTTTT.

V is TRBV2 and J is TRBJ2-1, with D tentatively TRBD2 (5 bases). V lost 4 bases and J lost 4, with 11 bases in between. The CDR3 totals 14 residues. The germline CDR1 and CDR2 sequences are SNHLY and FYNNEI. The CDR3 DNA follows: TGTGCCAGCAGTGCGAGCGGATCATACAATGAGCAGTTCTTC. Translating gives CASSASGSYNEQFF. Full variable domain (rest looked up from reference TRBV2 and TRBJ2-1): EPEVTQTPSHQVTQMGQEVILRCVPISNHLYFYWYRQILGQKVEFLVSFYNNEISEKSEIFDDQFSVERPDGSNFTLKIRSTKLEDSAMYFCASSASGSYNEQFFGPGTRLTVL.

The rearrangement links TRBV2 to TRBJ2-5, with 8 bases fitting TRBD1. The length of the CDR3 is 15 residues. Germline CDR1 SNHLY, CDR2 FYNNEI. J gave up 5 bases and V 7 bases, and 12 bases lay outside the gene matches. CDR3: CASTADRAKDETQYF. DNA of the CDR3: TGTGCCAGCACGGCGGACAGGGCCAAGGACGAGACCCAGTACTTC.

This sequence joins TRBV6-5 and TRBJ2-7, with 7 bases fitting TRBD1. Germline CDR1 MNHEY, CDR2 SVGAGI. This CDR3 region has 14 residues. J gave up 2 bases and V 10 bases, and 11 bases lay outside the gene matches. CDR3 nucleotides: TGTGCCATCGATCGTGGACAGGTGACCTACGAGCAGTACTTC. Encoded protein: CAIDRGQVTYEQYF.

V is TRBV18 and J is TRBJ1-1; 8 nucleotides agree with TRBD1. There are 15 residues in the CDR3. V lost 4 bases, J lost 0 bases, and 4 bases stayed unmatched. The germline V gene has CDR1 KGHSH and CDR2 LQKENI. The CDR3 DNA reads TGTGCCAGCTCACTAGGACAGGGAGTGAACACTGAAGCTTTCTTT. It is translated as CASSLGQGVNTEAFF.

V is TRBV5-1 and J is TRBJ2-5; 7 bases align to TRBD1. Germline V CDR1 and CDR2: SGHRS, YFSETQ. The CDR3 consists of 13 residues. V gave up 4 bases and J gave up 2 bases; unmatched junction bases: 2. The CDR3 DNA follows: TGCGCCAGCAGCCCCAGGGGGCAAGAGACCCAGTACTTC. It codes for CASSPRGQETQYF.

V is TRBV5-1 and J is TRBJ2-5; 7 bases line up with TRBD2. Germline V gene sequence: CDR1 SGHRS, CDR2 YFSETQ. The trim removed 4 bases at V and 3 bases at J, leaving 9 bases unmatched. CDR3 length: 15 residues. Written as DNA, the CDR3 is TGCGCCAGCAGCCGCCCCGGACTAGAGGAAGAGACCCAGTACTTC. This gives the protein CASSRPGLEEETQYF. Looking up the rest from reference TRBV5-1 and TRBJ2-5 gives the full variable domain: KAGVTQTPRYLIKTRGQQVTLSCSPISGHRSVSWYQQTPGQGLQFLFEYFSETQRNKGNFPGRFSGRQFSNSRSEMNVSTLELGDSALYLCASSRPGLEEETQYFGPGTRLLVL.